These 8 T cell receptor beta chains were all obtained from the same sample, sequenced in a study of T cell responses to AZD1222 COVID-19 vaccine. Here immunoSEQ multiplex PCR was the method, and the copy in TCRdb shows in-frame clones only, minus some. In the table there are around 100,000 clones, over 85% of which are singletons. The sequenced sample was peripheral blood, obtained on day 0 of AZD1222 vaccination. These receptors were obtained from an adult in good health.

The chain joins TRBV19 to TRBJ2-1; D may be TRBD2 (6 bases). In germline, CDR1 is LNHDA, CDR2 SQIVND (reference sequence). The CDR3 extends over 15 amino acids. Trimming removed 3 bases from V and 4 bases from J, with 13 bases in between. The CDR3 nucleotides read TGTGCCAGTAGTATTTTTTCCGGGAGATACAATGAGCAGTTCTTC. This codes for CASSIFSGRYNEQFF. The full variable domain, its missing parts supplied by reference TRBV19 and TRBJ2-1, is DGGITQSPKYLFRKEGQNVTLSCEQNLNHDAMYWYRQDPGQGLRLIYYSQIVNDFQKGDIAEGYSVSREKKESFPLTVTSAQKNPTAFYLCASSIFSGRYNEQFFGPGTRLTVL.

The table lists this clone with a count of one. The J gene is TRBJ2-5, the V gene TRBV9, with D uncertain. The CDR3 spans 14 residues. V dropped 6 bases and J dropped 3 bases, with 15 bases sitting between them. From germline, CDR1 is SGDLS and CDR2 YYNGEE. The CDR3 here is CASKRNPAEETQYF. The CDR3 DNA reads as TGTGCCAGCAAACGGAACCCGGCCGAAGAGACCCAGTACTTC.

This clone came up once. Here the CDR3 DNA reads TGTGCCAGTAGTATTGGAGCGGGGGAACGCGAGCAGTACTTC. It codes for CASSIGAGEREQYF. This chain links TRBV19 with TRBJ2-7; 8 bases agree with TRBD2. The CDR3 totals 14 residues. Losses at the gene ends were 3 bases for V and 6 bases for J; bases not matched to a gene: 7. Germline lookup yields CDR1 LNHDA and CDR2 SQIVND (reference sequence).

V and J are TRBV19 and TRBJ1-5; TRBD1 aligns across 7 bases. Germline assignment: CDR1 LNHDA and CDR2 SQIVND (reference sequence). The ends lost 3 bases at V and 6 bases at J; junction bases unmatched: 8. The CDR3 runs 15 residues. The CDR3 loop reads CASSIFRGIGQPQHF. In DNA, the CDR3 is TGTGCCAGTAGTATTTTCAGGGGGATTGGTCAGCCCCAGCATTTT.

This CDR3 is CASAKGESYEQYF. The CDR3 DNA reads TGTGCTAGTGCCAAAGGGGAGTCCTACGAGCAGTACTTC. This chain joins TRBV12-5 and TRBJ2-7; D could derive from TRBD1 or TRBD2 (5 bases each). Germline V gene sequence: CDR1 LGHNT, CDR2 FRNRAP. This CDR3 region has 13 residues. V lost 7 bases to trimming and J lost 1 base, with 11 bases between them. Together with reference TRBV12-5 and TRBJ2-7, the CDR3 gives the full variable domain: DARVTQTPRHKVTEMGQEVTMRCQPILGHNTVFWYRQTMMQGLELLAYFRNRAPLDDSGMPKDRFSAEMPDATLATLKIQPSEPRDSAVYFCASAKGESYEQYFGPGTRLTVT.

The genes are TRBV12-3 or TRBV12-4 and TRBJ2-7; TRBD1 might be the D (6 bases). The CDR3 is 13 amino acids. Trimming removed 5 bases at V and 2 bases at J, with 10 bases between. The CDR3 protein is CASSQGTPYEQYF. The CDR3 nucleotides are TGTGCCAGCAGTCAAGGGACACCCTACGAGCAGTACTTC.

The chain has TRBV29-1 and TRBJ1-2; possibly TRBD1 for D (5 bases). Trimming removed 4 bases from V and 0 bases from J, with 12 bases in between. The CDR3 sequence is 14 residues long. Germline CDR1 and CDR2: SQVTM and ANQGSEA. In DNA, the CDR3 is TGCAGCGTTGCCGACAGAGTCGCTAACTATGGCTACACCTTC. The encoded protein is CSVADRVANYGYTF.

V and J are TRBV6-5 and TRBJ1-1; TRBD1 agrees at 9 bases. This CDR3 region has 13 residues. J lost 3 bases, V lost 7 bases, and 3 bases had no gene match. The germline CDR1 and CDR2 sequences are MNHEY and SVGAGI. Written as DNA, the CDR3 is TGTGCCAGCAAGAGGGACAGGGACACTGAAGCTTTCTTT. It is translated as CASKRDRDTEAFF.